The present TCR beta chain was sequenced within a study of shared clonotypes between healthy human individuals (dated by TCRdb to the early 2020s). Study-level background: The cohort comprised a couple of women and a few men aged 18 to 49 years. Between about 0.8 and 9.5 billion PBMCs per donor were obtained by leukapheresis. The study deeply sequenced blood TCR repertoires of about 5 healthy adults to estimate repertoire size and the extent of clonotype sharing between individuals. To increase sequencing depth and limit assay-specific biases, different laboratories used diverse techniques to prepare libraries and sequence TCR repertoires. For each donor, CD4 naive and CD4 memory were each run on three plates, CD8 naive on two plates, and CD8 memory on one plate. Results the study describes overall, beyond this receptor: The small number of donors limited the genetic and exposure-history diversity represented. Rarefaction of sorted-subset datasets indicated incomplete sequencing despite the large sequencing depth. Larger estimated clonotype richness was generally found for naive subsets than for memory subsets. Higher generation probabilities were observed for clonotypes shared by all four sorted-subset donors than for non-shared clonotypes. Sharing across several donors was observed for approximately 5% of naive CD4, around 3.5% of naive CD8, 2.3% of memory CD4, and about 0.38% of memory CD8 clonotypes. Based on pairwise subsampling, the degree of clonotype sharing among donors was expected to be affected by sequencing depth. Only blood was sampled, and tissue TCR repertoires likely differ from those in blood.

The CDR3 has 15 amino acids, counting the end cysteine and phenylalanine. Of the read, only the CDR3 DNA is kept; its 45 bases are in frame from base 1. V loses 0 bases, J loses 9 bases, and the germline ends lie 15 bases apart. The germline V gene (reference sequence) provides CDR1 MNHEY and CDR2 SMNVEV. To note about this clone: It lacks a known antigen. Base quality data are lacking; no much larger clone is found one base away.

CD8 naive samples were obtained by positive selection for CCR7 among CD45RO-negative cells, yielding a CD45RA+CCR7+ population from which TemRA cells were excluded. The donors were healthy, HIV-negative adults with no recently reported acute infections or vaccinations. Every donor was a Caucasian adult residing in Nashville, Tennessee, USA. Blood was collected by leukapheresis, and PBMCs were isolated by Ficoll-Histopaque density gradient centrifugation and then cryopreserved in liquid nitrogen vapor phase. Purity and quantity of every magnetically sorted T cell population were checked by analytical flow cytometry. Each sorted fraction had its genomic DNA isolated and then quantified by UV absorbance on a Nanodrop 2000c. Using the deep immunoSEQ assay, TCR CDR3 regions were amplified from genomic DNA by multiplex PCR. Extracted genomic DNA from each cell subset was spread evenly across all wells of several immunoSEQ 96-well plates, with each plate serving as a replicate. For sorted subsets, around 200 ng genomic DNA, equal to approximately 30,000 T cell genomes, was loaded into each replicate PCR. Purified libraries were quantified with a Qubit 3.0 fluorometer, sized on a Bioanalyzer 2100, and re-quantified with the KAPA Library Quantification kit. Every immunoSEQ 96-well plate was sequenced on a separate single-read 150-cycle Illumina NextSeq 550 flow cell. On the authors' methods: The immunoSEQ output contained only junctional sequences without quality scores, so filtering could not match that applied to full-length reads. Sequences were annotated with PyIR, a Python wrapper for IgBLAST v1.9, using IMGT germline references to assign V/J genes and CDR3. Reads were removed for weak V/J assignments (E-value above 1e-6), missing CDR3, stop codons, out-of-frame junctions, or ambiguous translated residues. V3J clonotypes were defined as sequences sharing the same inferred V gene, J gene, and CDR3 amino acid sequence. Percentage overlap between repertoires was computed as shared unique clonotypes divided by the size of the smaller repertoire. RTK rarefaction, the Chao1 estimator, and Recon v2.1 estimates of unobserved clonotypes were used to assess repertoire richness. For all TCRbeta clonotypes obtained by the gDNA method from several donors, generation probabilities were computed with OLGA. TCRdb carries this immuneACCESS record with in-frame sequences only. Its versions omit some clonotypes, under half of them owing to an unresolved V gene in the studies checked, with the rest unexplained. V and J calls and clone size follow that table, whereas D and trimming were derived from the DNA. This sample is represented by about 2 million clones; approximately 94% of them were singletons. The top ten clonotypes cover roughly 1.1% of the sample.

This chain is built from TRBV27 and TRBJ2-1, with no reliable assignment of the D segment. This sequence was found in a man younger than 35 in good health. Sequencing was done on a sample of naive CD8+ T cells sorted from blood. The cell subset or site label here, explained by the study, means: CD45RA+CCR7+. The bases are TGTGCCAGCAGTTTATCGCACACCGGCGCCATTGAGCAGTTCTTC. It encodes CASSLSHTGAIEQFF.